This TCR beta chain was captured in a study of CD8+ T cells in alopecia areata. Study background: Treated patients received oral tofacitinib, 5 to 10 mg twice daily. Patients given treatment had severity scored by the percentage of scalp area affected.

As to treatment: oral pan-JAK inhibitor, 5-10 mg twice daily. Those with alopecia areata gave lesional scalp punch biopsies and peripheral blood. cDNA reverse transcribed from extracted RNA served as the sequencing template. The protocol was immunoSEQ multiplex PCR, while the TCRdb copy is restricted to in-frame clones and leaves out a portion. This table holds fewer than 250,000 clones, roughly two fifths found once. The sample was CD4+ T cells sorted from blood, taken at roughly week 30, from a patient treated with tofacitinib. The receptor's source is a human donor with alopecia areata.

The chain's CDR3 is CASSHSGGPSTDTQYF. The CDR3 DNA is TGTGCCAGCAGCCATAGCGGGGGACCTAGCACAGATACGCAGTATTTT. The V call is TRBV5-4, the J call TRBJ2-3, with 9 bases identical to TRBD2. V was clipped by 4 bases and J by 0 bases; unmatched bases: 6. Germline CDR1 is SGHNT and CDR2 is YYREEE (reference sequence). This CDR3 has 16 residues.